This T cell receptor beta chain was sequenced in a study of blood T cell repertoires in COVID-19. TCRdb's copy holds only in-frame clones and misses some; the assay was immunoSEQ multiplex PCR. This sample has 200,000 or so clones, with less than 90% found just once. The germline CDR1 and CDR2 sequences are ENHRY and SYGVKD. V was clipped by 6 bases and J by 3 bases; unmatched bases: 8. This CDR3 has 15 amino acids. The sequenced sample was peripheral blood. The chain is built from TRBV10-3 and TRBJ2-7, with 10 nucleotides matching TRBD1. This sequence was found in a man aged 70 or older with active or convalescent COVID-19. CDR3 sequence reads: CAIRATGGELYEQYF. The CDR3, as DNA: TGTGCCATCAGGGCGACAGGGGGCGAACTCTACGAGCAGTACTTC.